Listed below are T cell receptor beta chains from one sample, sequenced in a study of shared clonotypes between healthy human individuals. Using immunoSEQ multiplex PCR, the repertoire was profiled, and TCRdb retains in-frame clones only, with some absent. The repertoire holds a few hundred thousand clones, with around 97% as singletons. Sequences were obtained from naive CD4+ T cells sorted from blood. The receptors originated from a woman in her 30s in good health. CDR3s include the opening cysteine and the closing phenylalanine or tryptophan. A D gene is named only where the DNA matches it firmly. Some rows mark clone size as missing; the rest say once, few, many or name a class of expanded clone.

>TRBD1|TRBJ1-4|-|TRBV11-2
CASSPRGGSGEKLFF
TGTGCCAGCAGCCCCCGAGGGGGCAGCGGTGAAAAACTGTTTTTT
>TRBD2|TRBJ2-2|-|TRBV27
CASSFSRLAGGWGNGELFF
TGTGCCAGCAGTTTTTCGAGACTAGCGGGAGGTTGGGGGAACGGGGAGCTGTTTTTT
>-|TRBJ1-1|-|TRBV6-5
CASSNRDLDATEAFF
TGTGCCAGCAGTAACAGGGACTTGGACGCCACTGAAGCTTTCTTT
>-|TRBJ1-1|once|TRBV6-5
CASSYGPGATEAFF
TGTGCCAGCAGTTATGGGCCAGGAGCCACTGAAGCTTTCTTT
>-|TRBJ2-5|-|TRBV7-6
CASSLNPPETQYF
TGTGCCAGCAGCCTGAACCCCCCCGAGACCCAGTACTTC
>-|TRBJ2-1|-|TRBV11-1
CASSLGYDYNEQFF
TGTGCCAGCAGCTTAGGTTACGATTATAATGAGCAGTTCTTC
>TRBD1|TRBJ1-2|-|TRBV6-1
CASSELTGGYGYTF
TGTGCCAGCAGTGAATTGACAGGGGGCTATGGCTACACCTTC
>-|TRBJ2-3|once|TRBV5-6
CASSWWGTDTQYF
TGTGCCAGCAGTTGGTGGGGCACAGATACGCAGTATTTT
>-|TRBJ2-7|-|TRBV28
CASRVDRSSYEQYF
TGTGCCAGCAGAGTCGACAGGAGCTCCTACGAGCAGTACTTC
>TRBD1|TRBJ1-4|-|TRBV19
CASSDRQGARVNHEKLFF
TGTGCCAGTAGTGACCGACAGGGGGCTCGTGTCAATCATGAAAAACTGTTTTTT
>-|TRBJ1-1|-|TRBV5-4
CASSHFDRSEEEAFF
TGTGCCAGCAGCCATTTCGACAGGTCCGAGGAAGAAGCTTTCTTT
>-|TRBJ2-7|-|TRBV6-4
CASLRGGWFGQYF
TGTGCCAGCCTCAGGGGTGGATGGTTTGGGCAGTACTTC
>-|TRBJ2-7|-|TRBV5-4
CASSLGPGREWWNEQYF
TGTGCCAGCAGCTTGGGACCGGGCCGGGAATGGTGGAACGAGCAGTACTTC
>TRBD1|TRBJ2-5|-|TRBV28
CASSLPTGGGRTQYF
TGTGCCAGCAGTTTGCCGACAGGGGGCGGCCGGACCCAGTACTTC
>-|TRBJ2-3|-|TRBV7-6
CASSLTGRTLSTDTQYF
TGTGCCAGCAGCTTAACGGGCAGGACCCTTAGCACAGATACGCAGTATTTT
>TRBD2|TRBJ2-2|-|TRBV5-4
CASSYLRTRVNTGELFF
TGTGCCAGCAGCTATTTAAGGACTAGGGTAAACACCGGGGAGCTGTTTTTT
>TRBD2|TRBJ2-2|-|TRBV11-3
CASSLVLAGEWSGELFF
TGTGCCAGCAGCTTAGTACTAGCGGGAGAATGGTCCGGGGAGCTGTTTTTT